These 3 T cell receptor beta chains came from one sample sequenced in a study of blood T cell repertoires in COVID-19. TCRdb's table, derived via immunoSEQ multiplex PCR, lists solely in-frame clones and lacks some. The data contain 20,000 to 30,000 clones, around 60% of them singletons. The sample was peripheral blood. The receptor source for this set is a man aged 55 to 69 with active or convalescent COVID-19.

The chain links TRBV12-3 or TRBV12-4 to TRBJ1-2; a possible D gene is TRBD1 (6 bases). Trimming cost V 5 bases and J 7 bases, with 14 bases left between them. The length of the CDR3 is 13 residues. CDR3 DNA: TGTGCCAGCAGTCAACAGGGTATAAGTGGCTACACCTTC. It encodes CASSQQGISGYTF.

This sequence joins TRBV19 and TRBJ1-1; 7 bases are a match to TRBD1. The V gene's germline CDR1 is LNHDA and CDR2 SQIVND (reference sequence). This CDR3 has 14 residues. V dropped 5 bases and J dropped 5; count of bases not matched to a gene: 8. The DNA for the CDR3 is TGTGCCAGTAGTTCGACAGGGCCTACGACTGAAGCTTTCTTT. It yields the protein CASSSTGPTTEAFF.

CDR3 bases: TGTGCCAGCAGTTACGAGGTACAAAGCTATGGCTACACCTTC. It encodes CASSYEVQSYGYTF. The rearrangement links TRBV6-2 or TRBV6-3 to TRBJ1-2; D unclear. This CDR3 comprises 14 residues. The germline CDR1 and CDR2 sequences are MNHEY and SVGEGT. V lost 2 bases and J lost 4, with 11 bases in between.